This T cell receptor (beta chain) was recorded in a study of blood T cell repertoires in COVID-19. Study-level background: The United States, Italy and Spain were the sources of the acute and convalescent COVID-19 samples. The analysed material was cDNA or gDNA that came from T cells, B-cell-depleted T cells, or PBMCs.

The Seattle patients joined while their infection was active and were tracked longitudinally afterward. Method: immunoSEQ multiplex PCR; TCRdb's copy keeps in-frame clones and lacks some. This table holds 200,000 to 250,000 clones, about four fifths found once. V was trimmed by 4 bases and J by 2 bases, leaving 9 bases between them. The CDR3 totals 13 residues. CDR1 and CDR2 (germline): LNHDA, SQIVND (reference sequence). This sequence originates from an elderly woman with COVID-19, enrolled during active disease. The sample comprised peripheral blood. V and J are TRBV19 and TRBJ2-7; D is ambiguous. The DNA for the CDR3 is TGTGCCAGTAGTACGAGCCTACCCTACGAGCAGTACTTC. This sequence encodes CASSTSLPYEQYF. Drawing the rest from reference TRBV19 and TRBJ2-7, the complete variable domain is DGGITQSPKYLFRKEGQNVTLSCEQNLNHDAMYWYRQDPGQGLRLIYYSQIVNDFQKGDIAEGYSVSREKKESFPLTVTSAQKNPTAFYLCASSTSLPYEQYFGPGTRLTVT.